Presented here are 23 T cell receptor beta chains from one specimen sequenced in a study of blood T cell repertoires in COVID-19. Using immunoSEQ multiplex PCR, the repertoire was profiled, and TCRdb retains in-frame clones only, with some absent. The sample holds 84,000 or so clones, roughly 87% seen once. Material: peripheral blood. The receptors stem from a man aged 55 to 70 with acute or convalescent COVID-19.

By its share, this clone is medium-sized (0.01 to 0.1%). This chain joins TRBV11-2 and TRBJ2-1; TRBD1 aligns across 7 bases. Trimming cost V 1 base and J 7 bases; bases outside gene matches: 19. Germline V gene data show CDR1 as SGHAT and CDR2 as FQNNGV. CDR3 length: 19 amino acids. The CDR3, as DNA: TGTGCCAGCAGCTTAGTTTTTACTCTTAGAGGGGGCGCGAGGAATGAGCAGTTCTTC. It translates to CASSLVFTLRGGARNEQFF.

The chain recombines TRBV19 with TRBJ1-6, with D hard to call. Trimming removed 5 bases from V and 7 bases from J, with 15 bases in between. The CDR3 covers 15 residues. Per the germline V gene, CDR1 is LNHDA and CDR2 is SQIVND (reference sequence). CDR3 DNA sequence: TGTGCCAGTAGTCTTCCCTGGGCAAGCAATTCACCCCTCCACTTT. It yields the protein CASSLPWASNSPLHF.

This chain uses TRBV12-5 with TRBJ1-5; D is unresolved. CDR1 is LGHNT, CDR2 FRNRAP, per germline. The ends were cut back, 2 bases at V and 5 bases at J, with 7 bases in the middle. This CDR3 contains 13 residues. This chain's CDR3 is CASGLLLDQPQHF. CDR3 DNA sequence: TGTGCTAGTGGTTTGCTTCTAGATCAGCCCCAGCATTTT.

The V call is TRBV19, the J call TRBJ2-3; D perhaps matches TRBD2 (6 bases). CDR1 is LNHDA and CDR2 is SQIVND in the germline V gene (reference sequence). The germline V and J ends were trimmed by 3 bases and 0 bases, with 13 bases remaining between them. The CDR3 is 16 residues long. The CDR3 sequence is CASSIRGGASTDTQYF. In DNA form, the CDR3 reads TGTGCCAGTAGTATCCGCGGCGGGGCTAGCACAGATACGCAGTATTTT.

The chain carries TRBV19 and TRBJ1-2; 7 nucleotides align to TRBD1. V trimming: 5 bases; J trimming: 5 bases; junction bases outside the gene matches: 11. Per the germline V gene, CDR1 is LNHDA and CDR2 is SQIVND (reference sequence). CDR3 length equals 15 residues. The CDR3 nucleotides read TGTGCCAGTAGTGAGCATGGGACAGCGATATATGGCTACACCTTC. Its protein is CASSEHGTAIYGYTF.

The chain combines TRBV6-6 with TRBJ2-5, with TRBD1 identical over 8 bases. The V gene's germline CDR1 is MNHNY and CDR2 SVGAGI (reference sequence). The CDR3 runs to 14 residues. Trimming at V came to 5 bases and at J to 1 base, leaving 3 bases not matched to a gene. The CDR3 loop reads CASSKQGAQETQYF. CDR3 coding DNA: TGTGCCAGCAGTAAGCAGGGGGCCCAAGAGACCCAGTACTTC.

The chain links TRBV3-1 (or the pseudogene TRBV3-2) to TRBJ2-1, with a possible D match to TRBD2 (5 bases). The CDR3 length is 13 residues. Per germline, CDR1 LGHDT and CDR2 YNNKEL (reference sequence). The V end lost 1 base, the J end lost 4 bases, and 5 bases lay between the germline ends. This CDR3 reads CASSQGRYNEQFF. The CDR3 bases are TGTGCCAGCAGCCAAGGGAGGTACAATGAGCAGTTCTTC.

This clone occurred a few times. The chain uses TRBV11-2 and TRBJ2-3, with 9 positions matching TRBD2. The CDR3 runs 17 residues. Germline V gives CDR1 SGHAT, CDR2 FQNNGV. Unmatched junction bases numbered 9, after V lost 1 base and J lost 4 bases. The DNA of the CDR3 is TGTGCCAGCAGCTTAGGCCCTGGCGGGGGGGCTTCAGATACGCAGTATTTT. It encodes CASSLGPGGGASDTQYF.

The CDR3 DNA reads TGTGCCAGTAGTATGTCTCAAATGGGACAGGGCGGGACTGAAGCTTTCTTT. This translates into CASSMSQMGQGGTEAFF. The chain joins TRBV19 to TRBJ1-1; 9 bases are a match to TRBD1. The CDR3 contains 17 residues. V shed 3 bases and J 5 bases; nucleotides not matched to a gene: 13. Germline V gene data show CDR1 as LNHDA and CDR2 as SQIVND (reference sequence). The full variable domain, with the rest looked up from reference TRBV19 and TRBJ1-1, is DGGITQSPKYLFRKEGQNVTLSCEQNLNHDAMYWYRQDPGQGLRLIYYSQIVNDFQKGDIAEGYSVSREKKESFPLTVTSAQKNPTAFYLCASSMSQMGQGGTEAFFGQGTRLTVV.

This clone came up once. The V and J genes are TRBV21-1 and TRBJ2-2; the D call of TRBD2 is as the table states it, not checked on the DNA. TRBV21-1 is a listed pseudogene. The CDR3 length is 18 residues. This chain's CDR3 is CASSTLGGYGEITGELFF. CDR3 in DNA: TGTGCCAGCAGCACACTGGGGGGGTACGGGGAAATCACCGGGGAGCTGTTTTTT.

The chain links TRBV19 to TRBJ2-1; the D is unclear. Germline CDR1 and CDR2: LNHDA and SQIVND (reference sequence). Trimming cost V 9 bases and J 1 base, with 16 bases left between them. There are 15 residues in the CDR3. CDR3 in amino acids: CASIGSLASYNEQFF. CDR3 sequence (DNA): TGTGCCAGCATCGGGTCCCTGGCTTCCTACAATGAGCAGTTCTTC. Complete variable domain (other parts from reference TRBV19 and TRBJ2-1): DGGITQSPKYLFRKEGQNVTLSCEQNLNHDAMYWYRQDPGQGLRLIYYSQIVNDFQKGDIAEGYSVSREKKESFPLTVTSAQKNPTAFYLCASIGSLASYNEQFFGPGTRLTVL.

This chain connects TRBV19 to TRBJ2-1; 8 bases map to TRBD2. The ends lost 4 bases at V and 13 bases at J; junction bases unmatched: 12. This CDR3 is 14 amino acids long. Per germline, CDR1 LNHDA and CDR2 SQIVND (reference sequence). The CDR3, as DNA: TGTGCCAGTAGTAACGCCGGGGGCGGGGGGTTACAGTTCTTC. Protein sequence: CASSNAGGGGLQFF.

The rearrangement joins TRBV15 to TRBJ1-1, with a weak D call TRBD1 (5 bases). The germline gives CDR1 LNHNV, CDR2 YYDKDF (reference sequence). V lost 0 bases and J 3 bases, leaving 5 bases between the germline ends. This CDR3 is built from 13 residues. CDR3 in amino acids: CATSREGDTEAFF. The CDR3 nucleotides read TGTGCCACCAGCAGAGAAGGGGACACTGAAGCTTTCTTT.

This sequence joins TRBV3-1 (or the pseudogene TRBV3-2) and TRBJ1-5; the D is unclear. Germline lookup yields CDR1 LGHDT and CDR2 YNNKEL (reference sequence). The CDR3 runs to 13 residues. V shed 0 bases and J shed 3 bases, with 3 bases lying between them. The DNA of the CDR3 is TGTGCCAGCAGCCAAGACCTCAATCAGCCCCAGCATTTT. As protein: CASSQDLNQPQHF.

The rearrangement links TRBV5-6 to TRBJ2-2, with 11 bases lining up with TRBD2. Germline V gives CDR1 SGHDT, CDR2 YYEEEE. CDR3 length: 16 residues. The V gene end was trimmed by 2 bases and the J gene end by 3 bases; junction bases not matched to a gene: 3. The CDR3 DNA follows: TGTGCCAGCAGCTTACTAGCGGGGGCGTACACCGGGGAGCTGTTTTTT. This encodes CASSLLAGAYTGELFF.

In this sample, this clone turned up once. The chain employs TRBV19 and TRBJ2-3, with 9 bases matching TRBD2. The CDR3 is 14 residues long. V was clipped by 3 bases and J by 5 bases; unmatched bases: 3. Germline-derived CDR1 and CDR2 are LNHDA and SQIVND (reference sequence). CDR3 protein: CASSMGLAGDTQYF. CDR3 bases: TGTGCCAGTAGTATGGGACTAGCAGGAGATACGCAGTATTTT.

V usage is TRBV2 and J usage is TRBJ2-1, with D possibly TRBD2 on 6 matching bases. The germline gives CDR1 SNHLY, CDR2 FYNNEI. V dropped 1 base and J dropped 7 bases, with 17 bases sitting between them. The CDR3 has 16 residues. Here the CDR3 DNA reads TGTGCCAGCAGTGAAGGAGGACTAAATCAAGGGAATGAGCAGTTCTTC. Its translation is CASSEGGLNQGNEQFF.

The J gene is TRBJ2-3, the V gene TRBV5-6; TRBD1 might be the D (5 bases). The germline V gene encodes CDR1 SGHDT and CDR2 YYEEEE. The CDR3 length is 15 residues. The V end lost 0 bases, the J end lost 2 bases, and 10 bases lay between the germline ends. CDR3 residues: CASSLGTQNTDTQYF. The DNA of the CDR3 is TGTGCCAGCAGCTTGGGGACACAGAACACAGATACGCAGTATTTT. The whole variable domain, filled in from reference TRBV5-6 and TRBJ2-3, reads DAGVTQSPTHLIKTRGQQVTLRCSPKSGHDTVSWYQQALGQGPQFIFQYYEEEERQRGNFPDRFSGHQFPNYSSELNVNALLLGDSALYLCASSLGTQNTDTQYFGPGTRLTVL.

The V and J genes are TRBV10-3 and TRBJ2-1; TRBD2 matches 9 bases. V lost 3 bases and J lost 8; bases outside the gene matches: 14. The CDR3 is 17 amino acids. Germline CDR1 ENHRY, CDR2 SYGVKD. The DNA of the CDR3 is TGTGCCATCAGTGACTTCCGGGGAGCGGGGGGCGAGGATGAGCAGTTCTTC. This sequence encodes CAISDFRGAGGEDEQFF.

This clone was seen a single time. V gene TRBV29-1 combines with J gene TRBJ1-1; 9 nucleotides line up with TRBD1. Trimming at V came to 5 bases and at J to 1 base, leaving 2 bases not matched to a gene. Per germline, CDR1 SQVTM and CDR2 ANQGSEA. This CDR3 is built from 13 residues. This CDR3 is CSVMGQGNTEAFF. CDR3 nucleotides: TGCAGCGTTATGGGACAGGGGAACACTGAAGCTTTCTTT.

This sequence joins TRBV19 and TRBJ1-2, with 9 bases lining up with TRBD1. This CDR3 is 18 amino acids long. The germline V gene has CDR1 LNHDA and CDR2 SQIVND (reference sequence). V shed 2 bases, J shed 4 bases, and the junction held 14 bases outside the gene matches. This chain's CDR3 is CASSIRSGTGRSLYGYTF. CDR3 bases: TGTGCCAGTAGTATACGTTCCGGGACAGGGAGGTCCCTCTATGGCTACACCTTC.

The chain recombines TRBV21-1 with TRBJ1-2; TRBD1, the D gene given by the table, was not confirmed from the DNA. TRBV21-1 is recorded as a pseudogene. This CDR3 is 14 amino acids long. The CDR3 DNA sequence: TGTGCCAGCAGTCGACAGGGATCGGCGGTAGGCTACACCTTC. Translating gives CASSRQGSAVGYTF.

The rearrangement links TRBV19 to TRBJ1-1; TRBD1 might be the D (6 bases). The CDR3 covers 19 residues. V lost 0 bases to trimming and J lost 5 bases, with 25 bases between them. The V gene's germline CDR1 is LNHDA and CDR2 SQIVND (reference sequence). CDR3 amino acids: CASSIDSQRTVSERTEAFF. In DNA form, the CDR3 reads TGTGCCAGTAGTATAGATTCCCAAAGGACAGTATCAGAACGAACTGAAGCTTTCTTT.